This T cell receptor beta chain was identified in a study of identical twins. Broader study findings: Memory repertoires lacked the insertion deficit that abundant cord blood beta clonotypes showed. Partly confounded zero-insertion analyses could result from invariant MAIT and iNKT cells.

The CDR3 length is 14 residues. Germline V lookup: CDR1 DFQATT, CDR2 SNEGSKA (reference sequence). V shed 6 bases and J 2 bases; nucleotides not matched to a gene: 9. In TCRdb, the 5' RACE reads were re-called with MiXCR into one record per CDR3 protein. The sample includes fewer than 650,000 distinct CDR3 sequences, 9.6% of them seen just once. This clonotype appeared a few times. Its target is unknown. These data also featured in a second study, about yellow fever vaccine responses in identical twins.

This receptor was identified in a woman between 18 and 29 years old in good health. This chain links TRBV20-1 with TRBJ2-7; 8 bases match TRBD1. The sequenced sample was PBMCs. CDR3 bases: TGCAGTGCCGTATCGGACAGGGCAACCTACGAGCAGTACTTC. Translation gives CSAVSDRATYEQYF.